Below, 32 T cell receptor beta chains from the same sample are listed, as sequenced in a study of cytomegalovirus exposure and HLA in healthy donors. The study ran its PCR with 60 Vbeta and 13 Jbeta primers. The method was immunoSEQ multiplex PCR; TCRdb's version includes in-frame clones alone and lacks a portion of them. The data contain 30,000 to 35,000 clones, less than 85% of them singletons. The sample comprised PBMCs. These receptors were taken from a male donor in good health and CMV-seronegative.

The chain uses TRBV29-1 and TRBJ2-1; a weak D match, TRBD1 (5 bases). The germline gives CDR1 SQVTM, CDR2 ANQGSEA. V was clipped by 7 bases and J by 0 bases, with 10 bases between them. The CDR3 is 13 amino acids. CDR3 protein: CSGGHSSYNEQFF. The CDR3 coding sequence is TGCAGCGGCGGACACAGCTCCTACAATGAGCAGTTCTTC.

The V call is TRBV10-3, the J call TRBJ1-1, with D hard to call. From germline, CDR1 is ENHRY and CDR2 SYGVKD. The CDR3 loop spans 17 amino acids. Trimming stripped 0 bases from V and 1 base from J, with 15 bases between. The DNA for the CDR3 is TGTGCCATCAGTGAGTCGATCGGAGGCTTTTCGAACACTGAAGCTTTCTTT. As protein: CAISESIGGFSNTEAFF.

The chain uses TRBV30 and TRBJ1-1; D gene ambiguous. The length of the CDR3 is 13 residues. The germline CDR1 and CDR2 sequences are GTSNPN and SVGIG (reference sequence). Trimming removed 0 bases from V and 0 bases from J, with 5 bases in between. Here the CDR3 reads CAWSVAMNTEAFF. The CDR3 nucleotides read TGTGCCTGGAGTGTTGCGATGAACACTGAAGCTTTCTTT.

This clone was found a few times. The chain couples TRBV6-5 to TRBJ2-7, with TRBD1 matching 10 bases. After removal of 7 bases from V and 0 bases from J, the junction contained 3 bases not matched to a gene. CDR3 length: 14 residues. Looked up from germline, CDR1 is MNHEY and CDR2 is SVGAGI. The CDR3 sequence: CASKGDRGSYEQYF. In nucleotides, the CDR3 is TGTGCCAGCAAAGGGGACAGGGGCTCCTACGAGCAGTACTTC.

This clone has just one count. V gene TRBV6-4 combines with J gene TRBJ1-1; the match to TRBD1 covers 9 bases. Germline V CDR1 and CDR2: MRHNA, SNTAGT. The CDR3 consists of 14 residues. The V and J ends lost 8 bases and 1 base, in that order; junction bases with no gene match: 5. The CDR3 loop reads CASRRDRANTEAFF. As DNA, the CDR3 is TGTGCCAGCCGGAGGGACAGGGCGAACACTGAAGCTTTCTTT.

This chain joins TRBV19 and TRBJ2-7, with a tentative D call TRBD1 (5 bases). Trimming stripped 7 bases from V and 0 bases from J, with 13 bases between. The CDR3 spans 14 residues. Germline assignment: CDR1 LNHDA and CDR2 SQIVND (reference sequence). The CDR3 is CASKSQESSYEQYF. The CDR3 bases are TGTGCCAGTAAGTCACAGGAAAGCTCCTACGAGCAGTACTTC.

The CDR3 loop reads CASSAGLNPTNEKLFF. In DNA, the CDR3 is TGTGCCAGCAGCGCTGGACTGAACCCAACTAATGAAAAACTGTTTTTT. This rearrangement joins TRBV25-1 to TRBJ1-4; D unclear. V was shortened by 6 bases and J by 0 bases, with 14 bases between the two germline ends. Germline CDR1 and CDR2: MGHDK and SYGVNS. The CDR3 loop spans 16 amino acids.

CDR3 region: CASSSRGSNEQFF. The DNA of the CDR3 is TGTGCCAGCAGCAGCAGGGGGTCTAATGAGCAGTTCTTC. The chain combines TRBV13 with TRBJ2-1, with TRBD1 identical over 7 bases. Germline CDR1 is PRHDT and CDR2 is FYEKMQ (reference sequence). V dropped 5 bases and J dropped 7; count of bases not matched to a gene: 5. The CDR3 sequence is 13 residues long.

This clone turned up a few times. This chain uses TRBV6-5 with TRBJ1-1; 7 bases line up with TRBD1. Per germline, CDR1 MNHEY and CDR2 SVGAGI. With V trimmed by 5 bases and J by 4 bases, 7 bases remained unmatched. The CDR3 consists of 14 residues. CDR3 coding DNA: TGTGCCAGCAGTATAGGGGGCGTAAGCACTGAAGCTTTCTTT. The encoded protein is CASSIGGVSTEAFF.

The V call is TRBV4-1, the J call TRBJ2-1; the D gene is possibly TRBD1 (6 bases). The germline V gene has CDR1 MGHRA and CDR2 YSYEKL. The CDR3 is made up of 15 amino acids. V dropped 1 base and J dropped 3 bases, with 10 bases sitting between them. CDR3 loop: CASSQGQGSYNEQFF. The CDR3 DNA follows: TGCGCCAGCAGCCAAGGGCAGGGGAGCTACAATGAGCAGTTCTTC.

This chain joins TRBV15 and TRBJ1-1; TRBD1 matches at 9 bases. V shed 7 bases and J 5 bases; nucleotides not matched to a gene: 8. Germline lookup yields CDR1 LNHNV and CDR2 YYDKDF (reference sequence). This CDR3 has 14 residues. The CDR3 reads CATMEGQGRTEAFF. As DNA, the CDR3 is TGTGCCACCATGGAGGGACAGGGAAGGACTGAAGCTTTCTTT.

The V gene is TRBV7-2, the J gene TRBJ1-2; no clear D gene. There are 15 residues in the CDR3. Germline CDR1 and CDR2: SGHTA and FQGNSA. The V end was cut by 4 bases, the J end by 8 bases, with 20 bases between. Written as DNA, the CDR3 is TGTGCCAGCAGCTCCTTTGGGCAGGAGGTTCGGGGCTACACCTTC. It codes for CASSSFGQEVRGYTF.

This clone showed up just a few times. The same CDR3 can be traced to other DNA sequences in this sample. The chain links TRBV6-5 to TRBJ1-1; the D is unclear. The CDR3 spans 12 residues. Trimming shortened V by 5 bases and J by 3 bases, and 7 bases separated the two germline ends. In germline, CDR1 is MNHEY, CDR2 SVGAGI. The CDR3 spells CASSAMDTEAFF. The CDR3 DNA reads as TGTGCCAGCAGTGCTATGGACACTGAAGCTTTCTTT.

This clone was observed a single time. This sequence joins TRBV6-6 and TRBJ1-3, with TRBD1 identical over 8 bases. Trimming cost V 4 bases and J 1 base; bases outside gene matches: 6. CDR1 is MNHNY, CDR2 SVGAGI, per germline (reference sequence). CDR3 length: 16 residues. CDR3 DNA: TGTGCCAGCAGTTTCGGACAGGGACATTCTGGAAACACCATATATTTT. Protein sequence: CASSFGQGHSGNTIYF.

The CDR3 region has the DNA TGTGCCAGCAGTTTAGCCCTCGAGCTGAACACTGAAGCTTTCTTT. Translating it yields CASSLALELNTEAFF. V is TRBV27 and J is TRBJ1-1; D is ambiguous. Germline V gene data show CDR1 as MNHEY and CDR2 as SMNVEV (reference sequence). The CDR3 contains 15 residues. Trimming took off 2 bases at V and 0 bases at J, with 10 bases between the two ends.

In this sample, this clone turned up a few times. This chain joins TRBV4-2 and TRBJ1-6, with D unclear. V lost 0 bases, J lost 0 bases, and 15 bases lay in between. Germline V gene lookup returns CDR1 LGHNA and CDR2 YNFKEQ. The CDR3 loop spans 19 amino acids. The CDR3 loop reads CASSQDLAASSSYNSPLHF. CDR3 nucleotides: TGTGCCAGCAGCCAAGATCTGGCAGCGTCGAGCTCCTATAATTCACCCCTCCACTTT.

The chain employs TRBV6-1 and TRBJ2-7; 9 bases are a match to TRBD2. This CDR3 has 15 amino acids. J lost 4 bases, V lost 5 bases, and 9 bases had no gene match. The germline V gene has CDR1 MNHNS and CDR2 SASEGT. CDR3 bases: TGTGCCAGCAGTTCACGGACTAGCGCCCAATACGAGCAGTACTTC. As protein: CASSSRTSAQYEQYF.

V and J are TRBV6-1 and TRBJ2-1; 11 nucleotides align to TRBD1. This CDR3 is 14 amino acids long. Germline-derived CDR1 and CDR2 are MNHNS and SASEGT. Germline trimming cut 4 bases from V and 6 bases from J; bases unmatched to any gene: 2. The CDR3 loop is CASSGGTGGNEQFF. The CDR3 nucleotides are TGTGCCAGCAGTGGGGGGACAGGGGGCAATGAGCAGTTCTTC.

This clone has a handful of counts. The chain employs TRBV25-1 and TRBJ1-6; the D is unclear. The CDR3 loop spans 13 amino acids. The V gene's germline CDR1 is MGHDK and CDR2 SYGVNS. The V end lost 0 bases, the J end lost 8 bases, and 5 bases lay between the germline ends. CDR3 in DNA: TGTGCCAGCAGTGAATACCCAGATTCACCCCTCCACTTT. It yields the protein CASSEYPDSPLHF.

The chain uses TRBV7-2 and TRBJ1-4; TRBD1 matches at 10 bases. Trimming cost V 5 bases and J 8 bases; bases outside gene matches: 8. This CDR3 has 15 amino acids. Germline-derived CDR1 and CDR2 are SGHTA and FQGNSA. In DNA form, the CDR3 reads TGTGCCAGCAGCCCAACCGGGACAGGGGTAGAAAAACTGTTTTTT. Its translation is CASSPTGTGVEKLFF.

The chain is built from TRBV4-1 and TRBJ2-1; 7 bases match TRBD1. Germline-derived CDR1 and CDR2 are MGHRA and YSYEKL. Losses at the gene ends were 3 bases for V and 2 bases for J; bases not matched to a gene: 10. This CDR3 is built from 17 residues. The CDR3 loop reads CASSHTYRGRAYNEQFF. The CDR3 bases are TGCGCCAGCAGCCATACATACAGGGGTAGAGCCTACAATGAGCAGTTCTTC.

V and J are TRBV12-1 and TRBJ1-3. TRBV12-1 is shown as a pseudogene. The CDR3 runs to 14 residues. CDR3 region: CASSLLGSGNTIYF. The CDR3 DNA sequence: TGTGCCAGCAGCTTACTCGGCTCTGGAAACACCATATATTTT.

CDR3 protein: CASSLGTSGRAGAEFF. The CDR3 DNA is TGTGCCAGTAGTCTTGGGACTAGCGGGAGGGCCGGCGCGGAGTTCTTC. The chain joins TRBV19 to TRBJ2-1; 16 bases are a match to TRBD2. The junction had 12 bases not matched to a gene; V was cut back by 5 bases and J by 14 bases. There are 16 residues in the CDR3. CDR1 LNHDA and CDR2 SQIVND come from the germline V gene (reference sequence).

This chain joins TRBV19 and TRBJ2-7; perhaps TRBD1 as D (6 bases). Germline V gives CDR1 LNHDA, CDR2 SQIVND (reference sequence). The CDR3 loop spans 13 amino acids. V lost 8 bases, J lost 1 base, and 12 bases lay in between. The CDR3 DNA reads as TGTGCCAGTGGGGCGACAGGATCCTACGAGCAGTACTTC. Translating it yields CASGATGSYEQYF.

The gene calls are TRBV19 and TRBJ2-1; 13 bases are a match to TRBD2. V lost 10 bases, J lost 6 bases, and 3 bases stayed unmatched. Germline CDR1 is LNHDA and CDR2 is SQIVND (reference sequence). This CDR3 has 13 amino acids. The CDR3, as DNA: TGTGCCATCGGGACTAGCGGGATCAATGAGCAGTTCTTC. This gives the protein CAIGTSGINEQFF.

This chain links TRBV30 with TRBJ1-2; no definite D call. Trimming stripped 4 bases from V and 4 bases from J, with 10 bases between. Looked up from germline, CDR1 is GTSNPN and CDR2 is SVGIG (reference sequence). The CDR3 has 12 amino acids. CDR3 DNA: TGTGCCTGGATTACTAGTAGCTATGGCTACACCTTC. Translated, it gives CAWITSSYGYTF.

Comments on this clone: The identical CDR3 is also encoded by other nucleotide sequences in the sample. Written as DNA, the CDR3 is TGCAGCGTTGAAGACGCCAGGGGTGGCTACACCTTC. Encoded protein: CSVEDARGGYTF. The chain has TRBV29-1 and TRBJ1-2, with D tentatively TRBD1 (6 bases). This CDR3 contains 12 residues. The germline CDR1 and CDR2 sequences are SQVTM and ANQGSEA. V was clipped by 0 bases and J by 7 bases, with 9 bases between them.

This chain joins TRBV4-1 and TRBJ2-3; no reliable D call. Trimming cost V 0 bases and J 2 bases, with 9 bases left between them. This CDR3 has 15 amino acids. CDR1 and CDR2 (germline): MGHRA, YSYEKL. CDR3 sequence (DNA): TGCGCCAGCAGCCAAGATCAGGCCTTCACAGATACGCAGTATTTT. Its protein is CASSQDQAFTDTQYF.

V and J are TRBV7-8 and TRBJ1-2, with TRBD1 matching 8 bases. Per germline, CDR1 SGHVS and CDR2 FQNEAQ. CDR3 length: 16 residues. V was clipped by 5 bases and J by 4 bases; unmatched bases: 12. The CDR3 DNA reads TGTGCCAGCAGCGATTTTACAGGGGGTGATACCTATGGCTACACCTTC. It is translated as CASSDFTGGDTYGYTF. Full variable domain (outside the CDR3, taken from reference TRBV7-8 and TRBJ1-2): GAGVSQSPRYKVAKRGQDVALRCDPISGHVSLFWYQQALGQGPEFLTYFQNEAQLDKSGLPSDRFFAERPEGSVSTLKIQRTQQEDSAVYLCASSDFTGGDTYGYTFGSGTRLTVV.

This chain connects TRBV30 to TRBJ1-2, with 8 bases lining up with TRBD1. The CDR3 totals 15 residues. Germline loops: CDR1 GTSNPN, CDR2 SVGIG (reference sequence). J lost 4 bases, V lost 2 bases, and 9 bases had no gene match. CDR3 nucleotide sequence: TGTGCCTGGAGTTTAATGACAGGGGATGCCTATGGCTACACCTTC. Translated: CAWSLMTGDAYGYTF.

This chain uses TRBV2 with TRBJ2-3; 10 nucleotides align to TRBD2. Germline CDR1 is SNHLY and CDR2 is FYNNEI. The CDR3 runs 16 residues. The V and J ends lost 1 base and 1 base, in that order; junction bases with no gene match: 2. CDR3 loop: CASSEGGTSGTDTQYF. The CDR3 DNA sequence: TGTGCCAGCAGTGAAGGGGGGACTAGCGGCACAGATACGCAGTATTTT.

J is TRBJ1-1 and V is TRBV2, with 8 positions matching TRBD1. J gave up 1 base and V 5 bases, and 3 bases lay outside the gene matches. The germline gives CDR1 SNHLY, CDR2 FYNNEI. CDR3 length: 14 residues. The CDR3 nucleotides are TGTGCCAGCAGTTACACAGGGGGGAACACTGAAGCTTTCTTT. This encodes CASSYTGGNTEAFF.